This T cell receptor (beta chain) was recovered during a study of shared clonotypes between healthy human individuals. Across the whole study: A couple of women and three men aged 18 to 49 made up the donors.

For sorted subsets, 150 to 200 ng DNA per replicate equaled approximately 32,000 T cell genomes. Assay used: immunoSEQ multiplex PCR; TCRdb lists only in-frame clones, some missing. The sample contains fewer than 2.5 million clones, roughly 93% of which appear only once. Study-wide results and limits: Roughly 5% of naive CD4 clonotypes were shared across a handful of donors.

CD45RA-negative memory and CD45RA+ naive subsets were split from the CD4+ cells. The CDR3 is 12 residues long. Trimming removed 4 bases from V and 6 bases from J, with 10 bases in between. CDR1 SGHVS and CDR2 FNYEAQ come from the germline V gene. On this clone itself: Its antigen remains unknown.

This receptor was taken from a man aged 18 to 29 in good health. Some clones in this sample may be carry-over from other donors' samples. J is TRBJ2-7 and V is TRBV7-6; D might be TRBD1 (5 bases). The source material was naive CD4+ T cells from PBMCs. Documented subset: CD45RA+ positively selected. CDR3 DNA: TGTGCCAGCAGCTCGACAGTTCGCGAGCAGTACTTC. This gives the protein CASSSTVREQYF.